This note documents a single T cell receptor beta chain sequence. What it binds is not known. Time point in this sample: newly diagnosed GD, antithyroid drugs for less than 3 months. From PBMCs, RNA was extracted and then used to make the TCR library. The data derive from a study of regulatory T cells in long-lasting Graves disease. Germline V lookup: CDR1 MNHNS, CDR2 SASEGT. The CDR3 extends over 15 amino acids. Trimming took off 5 bases at V and 8 bases at J, with 18 bases between the two ends. Arm-PCR with iRepertoire HTBI primers amplified the CDR3 regions for these TCR beta libraries. TCRdb reprocessed the multiplex PCR reads with MiXCR, giving one entry per CDR3 protein. Of about 610,000 distinct CDR3 sequences listed, 16% were seen once; the top ten hold around 12%. General study findings and limits: No thyroid tissue was studied; the work used peripheral blood only.

The sample was also reused in another study, on T cells in Graves' hyperthyroidism and ophthalmopathy. This second report adds: It was considered stable Graves' hyperthyroidism when ophthalmopathy did not progress within 18 months.

The chain uses TRBV6-1 and TRBJ1-4, with D possibly being TRBD1 (5 bases). This receptor was taken from a man aged 18 to 30 with Graves disease. The input for sequencing was peripheral blood mononuclear cells (PBMCs), taken at new diagnosis, from a patient treated with antithyroid drugs. In nucleotides, the CDR3 is TGTGCCAGCAGTCCTTCAGGGACTCCACGGGAAAAACTGTTTTTT. This encodes CASSPSGTPREKLFF.